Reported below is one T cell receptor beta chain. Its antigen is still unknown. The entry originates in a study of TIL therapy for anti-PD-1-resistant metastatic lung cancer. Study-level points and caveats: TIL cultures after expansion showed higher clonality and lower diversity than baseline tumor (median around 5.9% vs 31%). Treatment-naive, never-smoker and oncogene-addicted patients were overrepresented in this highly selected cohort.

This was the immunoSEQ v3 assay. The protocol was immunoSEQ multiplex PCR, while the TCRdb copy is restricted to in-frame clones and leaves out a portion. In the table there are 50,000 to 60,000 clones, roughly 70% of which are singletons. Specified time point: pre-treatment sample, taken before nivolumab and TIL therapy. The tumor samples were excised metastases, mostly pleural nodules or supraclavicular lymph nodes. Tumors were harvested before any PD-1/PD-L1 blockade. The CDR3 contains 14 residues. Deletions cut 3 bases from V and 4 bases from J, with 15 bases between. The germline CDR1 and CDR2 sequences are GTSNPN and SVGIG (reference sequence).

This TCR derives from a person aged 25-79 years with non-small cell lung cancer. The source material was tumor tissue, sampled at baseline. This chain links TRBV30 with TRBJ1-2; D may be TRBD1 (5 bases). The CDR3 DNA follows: TGTGCCTGGAGCGACCATGGGACGGTCTATGGCTACACCTTC. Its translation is CAWSDHGTVYGYTF.